This T cell receptor beta chain was profiled in a study of T cells in Graves' hyperthyroidism and ophthalmopathy. Germline V gives CDR1 SQVTM, CDR2 ANQGSEA. CDR3 size: 17 residues. Thyroid ultrasound and orbital computed tomography, with clinical symptoms and serum thyroxine and TRAb, informed diagnoses. The TCR beta CDR3 regions underwent amplification using RNA transcripts as the source. The HTBI primer set was used in a first-round RT-PCR of the TCR CDR3. TCRdb analysed the multiplex PCR reads with MiXCR anew, one entry per CDR3 protein. This table holds around 520,000 distinct CDR3 sequences, roughly a quarter found once. Study-wide results and caveats: Ophthalmopathy and stable hyperthyroidism were separated by a 13 V-J model. In the blood, most expanded thyroid clonotypes above 0.001 appeared as well.

This clonotype has a count of ten or more. Its matching antigen is unknown. The TCR was taken from a woman aged 25 to 39 with Graves' ophthalmopathy. V usage is TRBV29-1 and J usage is TRBJ2-2; D assignment may be TRBD1 or TRBD2 (5 bases each). The sample taken for sequencing was blood. The CDR3: CRPGPRLLRVNTGELFF. DNA for the CDR3: TGCAGGCCGGGACCGAGATTATTACGGGTGAACACCGGGGAGCTGTTTTTT.